The 8 T cell receptor beta chains in this list originate from one sample, sequenced in a study of cytomegalovirus exposure and HLA in healthy donors. Both 60 Vbeta primers and 13 Jbeta primers went into the PCR. Here immunoSEQ multiplex PCR was the method, and the copy in TCRdb shows in-frame clones only, minus some. Among around 62,000 clones, about three quarters were seen once, and the ten largest hold 4% to 5.5%. The sequencing input was PBMCs. These receptors originate from a male donor in good health and CMV-seropositive.

This chain joins TRBV5-4 and TRBJ2-5; a possible D gene is TRBD1 (5 bases). The V gene's germline CDR1 is SGHNT and CDR2 YYREEE (reference sequence). Trimming took off 9 bases at V and 2 bases at J, with 17 bases between the two ends. This CDR3 spans 14 amino acids. In DNA form, the CDR3 reads TGTGCCAACTCGTGGTGGGGCCTACAAGAGACCCAGTACTTC. It translates to CANSWWGLQETQYF.

This chain joins TRBV9 and TRBJ1-5; D unclear. V lost 2 bases and J lost 0, with 3 bases in between. Germline V gene lookup returns CDR1 SGDLS and CDR2 YYNGEE. This CDR3 comprises 13 residues. CDR3 sequence reads: CASSVNSNQPQHF. In nucleotides, the CDR3 is TGTGCCAGCAGCGTTAATAGCAATCAGCCCCAGCATTTT.

V usage is TRBV7-9 and J usage is TRBJ2-3; 8 nucleotides match TRBD1. After removal of 6 bases from V and 9 bases from J, the junction contained 14 bases not matched to a gene. CDR1 and CDR2 (germline): SEHNR, FQNEAQ (reference sequence). The CDR3 consists of 15 residues. For the CDR3, the DNA is TGTGCCAGCAGGAAGCCCGGCCAGGGGGCCCGGACGCAGTATTTT. Translating it yields CASRKPGQGARTQYF.

This clone has only one observation. The chain has TRBV14 and TRBJ2-5, with a possible D match to TRBD2 (5 bases). The V gene's germline CDR1 is SGHDN and CDR2 FVKESK. The V and J ends lost 3 bases and 5 bases respectively, with 7 bases between them. The CDR3 extends over 12 amino acids. DNA of the CDR3: TGTGCCAGCAGCCAGCGGGTGGAGACCCAGTACTTC. Translating gives CASSQRVETQYF.

This clone has more than one count but fewer than ten. V usage is TRBV19 and J usage is TRBJ2-5, with 10 bases matching TRBD1. This CDR3 region has 14 residues. The germline CDR1 and CDR2 sequences are LNHDA and SQIVND (reference sequence). The V segment lost 9 bases and the J segment 2 bases; nucleotides outside the gene matches: 6. CDR3 sequence: CASGDRGTQETQYF. CDR3 bases: TGTGCCAGCGGGGACAGGGGTACTCAAGAGACCCAGTACTTC.

This clone was seen only a few times. The chain is built from TRBV28 and TRBJ2-3; D gene uncertain. Germline assignment: CDR1 MDHEN and CDR2 SYDVKM. Trimming stripped 6 bases from V and 3 bases from J, with 22 bases between. The CDR3 contains 17 residues. The CDR3 nucleotides are TGTGCCAGCAGCAAGTTGGTGGTTAAGGTGAGGACAGATACGCAGTATTTT. Amino acid sequence: CASSKLVVKVRTDTQYF.

This clone was seen only a few times. This chain connects TRBV7-2 to TRBJ2-5; 11 nucleotides agree with TRBD1. V was clipped by 6 bases and J by 9 bases; unmatched bases: 6. The germline gives CDR1 SGHTA, CDR2 FQGNSA. The CDR3 length is 13 residues. In DNA form, the CDR3 reads TGTGCCAGCAGGGCAGGGACAGGGGGTCCCCAGTACTTC. It is translated as CASRAGTGGPQYF.

The chain employs TRBV10-3 and TRBJ1-2; tentative D call: TRBD1 (5 bases). The CDR3 extends over 12 amino acids. Trimming removed 10 bases from V and 2 bases from J, with 11 bases in between. Germline CDR1 is ENHRY and CDR2 is SYGVKD. The CDR3 DNA reads TGTGCCACCAGGGCAGTGAACTATGGCTACACCTTC. Protein sequence: CATRAVNYGYTF.